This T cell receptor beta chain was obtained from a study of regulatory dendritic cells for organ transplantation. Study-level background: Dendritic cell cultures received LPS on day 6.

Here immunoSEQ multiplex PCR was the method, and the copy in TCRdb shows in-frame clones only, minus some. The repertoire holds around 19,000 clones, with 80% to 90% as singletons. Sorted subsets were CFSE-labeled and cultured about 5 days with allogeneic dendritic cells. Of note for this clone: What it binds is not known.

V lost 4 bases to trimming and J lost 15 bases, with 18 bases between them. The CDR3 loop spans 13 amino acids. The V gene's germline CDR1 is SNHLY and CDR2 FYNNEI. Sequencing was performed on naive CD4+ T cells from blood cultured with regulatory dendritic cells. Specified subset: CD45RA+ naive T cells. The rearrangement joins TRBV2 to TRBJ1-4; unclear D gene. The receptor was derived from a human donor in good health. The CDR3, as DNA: TGTGCCAGCAGTGTCACCGTCGACGATGGAGTGTTTTTT. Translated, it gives CASSVTVDDGVFF.